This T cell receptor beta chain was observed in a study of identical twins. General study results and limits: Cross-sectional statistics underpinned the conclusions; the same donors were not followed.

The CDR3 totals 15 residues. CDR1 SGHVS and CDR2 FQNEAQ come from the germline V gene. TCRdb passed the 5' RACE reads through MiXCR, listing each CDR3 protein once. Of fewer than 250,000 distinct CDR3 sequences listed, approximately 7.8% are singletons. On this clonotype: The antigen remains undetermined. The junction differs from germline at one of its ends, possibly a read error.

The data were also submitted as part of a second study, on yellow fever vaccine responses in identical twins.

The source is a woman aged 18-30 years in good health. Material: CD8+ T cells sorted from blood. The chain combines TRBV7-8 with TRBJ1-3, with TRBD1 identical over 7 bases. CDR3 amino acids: CASSNRDSSGNTIYF. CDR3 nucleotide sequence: TGCGCCAGCAGCAACCGGGACAGCTCTGGAAACACCATATATTTT.